This T cell receptor beta chain was observed in a study of blood T cell repertoires in COVID-19. Whole-study context: The samples span acute and convalescent COVID-19 from the United States, Italy and Spain.

The authors' processing: Amplified reference gene primers provided the basis for estimating nucleated cell counts. Assay used: immunoSEQ multiplex PCR; TCRdb lists only in-frame clones, some missing. From that table come the V and J calls and clone size; the DNA was used to work out D and trimming. The sample consists of about 280,000 clones, around nine tenths of them appearing once. The J segment lost 3 bases and the V segment lost 6 bases, leaving 5 bases of the junction unmatched. Germline loops: CDR1 LNHDA, CDR2 SQIVND (reference sequence). CDR3 length: 15 amino acids. This TCR was recovered from a man in his forties with acute or convalescent COVID-19. Source material: peripheral blood. The chain carries TRBV19 and TRBJ2-1; TRBD2 matches 10 bases. CDR3 sequence reads: CASSLGTSVYNEQFF. As DNA, the CDR3 is TGTGCCAGTAGCCTGGGGACTAGCGTCTACAATGAGCAGTTCTTC.